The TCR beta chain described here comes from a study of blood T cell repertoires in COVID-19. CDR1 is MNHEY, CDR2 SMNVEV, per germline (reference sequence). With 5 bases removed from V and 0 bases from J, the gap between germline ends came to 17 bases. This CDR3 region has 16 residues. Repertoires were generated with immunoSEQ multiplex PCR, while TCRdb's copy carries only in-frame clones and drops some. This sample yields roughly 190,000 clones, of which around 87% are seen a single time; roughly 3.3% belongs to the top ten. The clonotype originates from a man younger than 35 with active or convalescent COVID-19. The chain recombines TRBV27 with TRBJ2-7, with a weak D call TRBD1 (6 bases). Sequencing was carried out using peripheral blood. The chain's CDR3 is CASSPRGWGYSYEQYV. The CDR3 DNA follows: TGTGCCAGCAGTCCCAGGGGCTGGGGCTACTCCTACGAGCAGTACGTC.